The present T cell receptor beta chain was sequenced within a study of response to subunit inactivated influenza vaccine. Losses at the gene ends were 6 bases for V and 6 bases for J; bases not matched to a gene: 7. This CDR3 has 14 amino acids. One entry per CDR3 protein, called by TCRdb with MiXCR from the RT-PCR reads. The profile shows about 520,000 distinct CDR3 sequences, 25% of them singletons. The chain employs TRBV12-3 or TRBV12-4 and TRBJ2-1; 8 bases are a match to TRBD2. This receptor was obtained from a man in his fifties who received an inactivated influenza vaccine. The sequenced sample was CD4+ T cells sorted from PBMCs, obtained roughly 5 days after vaccination. The CDR3 sequence is CASSLGLALNEQFF. The CDR3 DNA follows: TGTGCCAGCAGCCTAGGACTAGCCCTCAATGAGCAGTTCTTC.